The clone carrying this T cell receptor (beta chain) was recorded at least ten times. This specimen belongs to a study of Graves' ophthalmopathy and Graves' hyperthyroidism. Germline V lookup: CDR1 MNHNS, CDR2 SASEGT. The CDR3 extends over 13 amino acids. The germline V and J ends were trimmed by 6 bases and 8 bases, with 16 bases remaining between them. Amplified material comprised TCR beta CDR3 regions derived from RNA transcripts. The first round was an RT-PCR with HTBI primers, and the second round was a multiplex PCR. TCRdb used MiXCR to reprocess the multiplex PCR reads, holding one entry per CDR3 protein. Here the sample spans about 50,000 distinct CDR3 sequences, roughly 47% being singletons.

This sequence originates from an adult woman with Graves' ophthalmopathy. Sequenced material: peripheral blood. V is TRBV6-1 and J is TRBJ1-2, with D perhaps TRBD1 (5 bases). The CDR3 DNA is TGTGCCAGCAGGGAACAGGCACTTAGGGGCTACACCTTC. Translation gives CASREQALRGYTF.